This T cell receptor (beta chain) was profiled in a study of T-cell reconstitution after alpha-beta-depleted transplantation in children. Notes on the study in general: One year post-transplant, T-cell counts and diversity were largely derived from T cells produced anew. Several hundred expanded graft clones reportedly gave rise to the alpha-beta T cells present about two months after transplant. From surviving recipient T cells and thymic progenitors came the high day-60 TCRbeta diversity observed in some patients.

A library of TCRbeta sequences, prepared with unique molecular identifiers, was generated. Via MiXCR, TCRdb re-called the PCR reads, giving one row per CDR3 protein. The table shows fewer than 550,000 distinct CDR3 sequences, with about an eighth occurring only once. Details on this clonotype: Its antigen is not identified.

This CDR3 comprises 18 residues. V dropped 8 bases and J dropped 2 bases, with 26 bases sitting between them. The germline CDR1 and CDR2 sequences are MGHDK and SYGVNS. This specimen was PBMCs, mostly from graft donor cells, taken 180 days after TCRalphabeta/CD19-depleted stem cell transplant. This TCR was sampled from a female patient aged 2-10 years who had a stem cell transplant for aplastic anemia, so the T cells may come from the graft donor. This chain links TRBV25-1 with TRBJ2-3; tentative D call: TRBD2 (6 bases). The CDR3 DNA reads as TGTGCCAGCTTTCCCACGGGGGTCCTCGATCGGTACACAGATACGCAGTATTTT. Its protein is CASFPTGVLDRYTDTQYF. Together with reference TRBV25-1 and TRBJ2-3, the CDR3 gives the full variable domain: EADIYQTPRYLVIGTGKKITLECSQTMGHDKMYWYQQDPGMELHLIHYSYGVNSTEKGDLSSESTVSRIRTEHFPLTLESARPSHTSQYLCASFPTGVLDRYTDTQYFGPGTRLTVL.